The rows below give T cell receptor beta chains drawn from one sample of a study of identical twins. TCRdb independently ran MiXCR on the 5' RACE reads; one entry per CDR3 protein. The sample lists over 600,000 distinct CDR3 sequences, over 20% occurring once. This sample also appeared in a second study, on T cells expressing NK-cell markers.

What was sequenced was PBMCs. The source is a woman under 30 in good health. The CDR3 runs from the conserved cysteine through the conserved F or W. Each record gives: J gene, clone size, D gene, V gene, CDR3 protein, CDR3 DNA. D genes are given only for firm matches. A row's size may be missing; if present it is once, few, many or a size class.

TRBJ2-2 few TRBD2 TRBV20-1 CSAREAGGLTGELFF TGCAGTGCTAGAGAGGCGGGGGGACTTACCGGGGAGCTGTTTTTT
TRBJ2-1 few . TRBV3-1 CASSQYAVGALSNEQFF TGTGCCAGCAGCCAATATGCGGTGGGGGCCCTTTCCAATGAGCAGTTCTTC
TRBJ2-1 few TRBD2 TRBV7-9 CASSLSAGGPNNEQFF TGTGCCAGCAGCTTATCAGCGGGAGGGCCGAACAATGAGCAGTTCTTC
TRBJ2-4 many . TRBV10-1 CASSETGGEDIQYF TGCGCCAGCAGTGAGACCGGGGGTGAGGACATTCAGTACTTC
TRBJ2-3 . TRBD2 TRBV14 CASSRFSGRSPDTQYF TGTGCCAGCAGCCGATTTAGCGGGAGGTCCCCAGATACGCAGTATTTT
TRBJ1-1 many . TRBV6-6 CASSFPAEAFF TGTGCCAGCTCATTTCCGGCAGAAGCTTTCTTT
TRBJ2-1 few . TRBV30 CAWSVRLDRIQFF TGTGCCTGGAGTGTTAGGCTAGACAGGATCCAGTTCTTC
TRBJ2-2 few TRBD1 TRBV12-3/TRBV12-4 CASRVTGSRTGELFF TGTGCCAGCAGGGTGACAGGGAGTAGAACCGGGGAGCTGTTTTTT
TRBJ2-3 . TRBD2 TRBV10-1 CASSLAGRDTQYF TGCGCCAGCAGTCTAGCGGGGAGAGATACGCAGTATTTT
TRBJ2-5 few . TRBV12-3/TRBV12-4 CASSSPGVRETQYF TGTGCCAGCAGTTCCCCAGGGGTCAGGGAGACCCAGTACTTC
TRBJ2-5 few . TRBV20-1 CSAHRETQYF TGCAGTGCCCATCGGGAGACCCAGTACTTC
TRBJ2-7 many TRBD1 TRBV4-3 CASSQDWGQPHYEQYF TGCGCCAGCAGCCAAGATTGGGGACAGCCCCACTACGAGCAGTACTTC
TRBJ2-7 . . TRBV29-1 CSVRGTYEQYF TGCAGCGTTCGGGGGACCTACGAGCAGTACTTC
TRBJ2-7 few TRBD1 TRBV12-3/TRBV12-4 CASSGTGEIYEQYF TGTGCCAGCAGCGGGACAGGGGAAATCTACGAGCAGTACTTC
TRBJ1-1 few . TRBV12-5 CASGWGRRNTEAFF TGTGCTAGTGGTTGGGGACGGCGGAACACTGAAGCTTTCTTT
TRBJ2-7 . . TRBV28 CASATNPYEQYF TGTGCCAGCGCGACAAATCCCTACGAGCAGTACTTC
TRBJ2-4 few . TRBV29-1 CSILGGKNIQYF TGCAGCATCCTAGGGGGGAAAAACATTCAGTACTTC
TRBJ2-7 few . TRBV15 CATSRARGATYEQYF TGTGCCACCAGCAGAGCTCGGGGGGCAACCTACGAGCAGTACTTC
TRBJ2-7 . . TRBV19 CASTSSQYEQYF TGTGCCAGTACCTCATCGCAGTACGAGCAGTACTTC
TRBJ1-2 few . TRBV21-1 CASSASGFLFHGYTF TGTGCCAGCAGCGCCAGCGGGTTCCTATTCCATGGCTACACCTTC
TRBJ2-1 few . TRBV11-2 CASSSWSREQFF TGTGCCAGCAGCTCTTGGTCGCGAGAGCAGTTCTTC
TRBJ2-1 . . TRBV27 CASSLAVAPRRNEQFF TGTGCCAGCAGTTTGGCCGTAGCACCGAGGAGGAATGAGCAGTTCTTC
TRBJ1-2 few . TRBV5-6 CASSRLDGGHYGYTF TGTGCCAGCAGCCGGCTGGACGGGGGGCACTATGGCTACACCTTC
TRBJ2-2 . . TRBV12-3/TRBV12-4 CASSFRVDFGELFF TGTGCCAGCAGTTTTAGGGTGGACTTTGGGGAGCTGTTTTTT
TRBJ2-1 few TRBD2 TRBV20-1 CSAAGGPYNEQFF TGCAGTGCTGCGGGGGGGCCGTACAATGAGCAGTTCTTC
TRBJ1-2 . . TRBV5-1 CASSLVPAGISGYTF TGCGCCAGCAGCTTGGTCCCCGCAGGAATTAGTGGCTACACCTTC
TRBJ2-2 . . TRBV10-3 CAIARKTNTGELFF TGTGCCATCGCCCGGAAGACGAACACCGGGGAGCTGTTTTTT
TRBJ1-2 . . TRBV6-5 CASGSRDYGYTF TGTGCCAGCGGGAGCAGAGACTATGGCTACACCTTC
TRBJ2-3 . TRBD2 TRBV6-1 CASSLSRGAGLTDTQYF TGTGCCAGCAGTCTTTCCCGGGGAGCGGGATTGACAGATACGCAGTATTTT
TRBJ1-5 . . TRBV12-3/TRBV12-4 CASSLAWRTQPQHF TGTGCCAGCAGTTTAGCGTGGAGGACCCAGCCCCAGCATTTT
TRBJ1-5 . . TRBV29-1 CSVGQNSNQPQHF TGCAGCGTTGGCCAGAATAGCAATCAGCCCCAGCATTTT